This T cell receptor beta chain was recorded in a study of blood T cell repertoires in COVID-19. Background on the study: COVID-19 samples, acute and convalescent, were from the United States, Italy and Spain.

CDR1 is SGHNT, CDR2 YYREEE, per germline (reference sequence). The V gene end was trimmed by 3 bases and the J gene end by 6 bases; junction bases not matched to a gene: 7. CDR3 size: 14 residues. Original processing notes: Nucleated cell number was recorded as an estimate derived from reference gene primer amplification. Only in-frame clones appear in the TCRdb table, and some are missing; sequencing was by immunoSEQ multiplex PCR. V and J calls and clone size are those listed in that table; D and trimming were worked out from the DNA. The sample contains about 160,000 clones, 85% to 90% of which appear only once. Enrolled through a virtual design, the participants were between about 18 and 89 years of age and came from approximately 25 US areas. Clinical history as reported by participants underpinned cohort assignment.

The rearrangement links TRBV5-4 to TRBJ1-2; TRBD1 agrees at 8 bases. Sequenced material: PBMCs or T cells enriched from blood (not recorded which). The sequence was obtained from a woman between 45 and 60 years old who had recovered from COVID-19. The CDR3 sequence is CASSSGGPYDGYTF. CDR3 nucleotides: TGTGCCAGCAGCTCAGGGGGCCCCTACGATGGCTACACCTTC. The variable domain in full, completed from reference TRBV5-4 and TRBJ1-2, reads ETGVTQSPTHLIKTRGQQVTLRCSSQSGHNTVSWYQQALGQGPQFIFQYYREEENGRGNFPPRFSGLQFPNYSSELNVNALELDDSALYLCASSSGGPYDGYTFGSGTRLTVV.